This T cell receptor (beta chain) was captured by sequencing in a study of blood T cells in healthy people across ages (dated by TCRdb to between 2014 and 2016). About the full investigation: In model experiments, template switching captured roughly one uniquely barcoded TCR beta cDNA molecule for every two T cells. Age-related changes in TCR beta repertoire diversity were measured in the study by deep sequencing normalized with unique cDNA molecular identifiers. Two additional independent replicas of 1 million unique cDNA reads from the same blood draw were analyzed for two donors (one aged 18 to 30 and one aged 80 or older). To avoid experimental bias, donors of different ages were randomly spread across the sequencing lanes. The donors were divided into four age groups: young (average 16 years), middle-aged (around 41), aged (roughly 66) and long-lived (around 87). Broad study findings and their caveats: Conclusive comparison of naive and antigen-experienced compartments was prevented by the profiling of bulk unsorted PBMCs. As age increased, observed TCR beta diversity per million T cells dropped in a roughly linear way, and a significant reduction was already evident by age approximately 40. Compared with the aged group, the long-lived group had more naive CD4+ T cells, fewer expanded clones and increased TCR diversity, a pattern suggesting age selection. There was a strong correlation between observed TCR beta diversity and the percentage of naive T cells measured by flow cytometry. Donor CMV infection status was unknown, potentially confounding age-related changes in expanded clonotypes. Estimates of total diversity based on one million sequenced T cells were considered lower bounds and underestimates.

With respect to this clonotype: Its cognate antigen has yet to be identified. Per-base quality was not reported, and no clone a single base away is much larger than it.

The 39 donors, aged about 6 to 95 years, were systemically healthy Caucasian individuals from Russia. Around 10 milliliters of peripheral blood were collected from each donor into EDTA-treated Vacutainer tubes. Ficoll-Paque density-gradient centrifugation was used to isolate PBMCs, with at least 7 million per sample. Trizol reagent was used to extract total RNA from PBMCs, with at least 6 micrograms per sample. Naive CD45RAhigh/CD27high T cell percentages were measured by flow cytometry on a PBMC aliquot from every donor. Libraries were constructed by 5' RACE. The instrument was an Illumina HiSeq 2500. The second PCR ran for roughly 7 to 12 cycles and used a J-beta primer mix along with a sample-barcoded 5' primer. A template-switch 5' adaptor carrying 12 random nucleotides introduced a unique molecular identifier onto each TCR beta cDNA molecule. At least 3 million CDR3-containing paired-end reads were obtained from each sample. All of the RNA was converted into first-strand cDNA using the Mint cDNA synthesis kit, with a TRBC-specific oligonucleotide serving as the primer. After uracil-DNA glycosylase treatment, a first 18-cycle PCR used universal primers M1SS and BC2_uni_R on all cDNA. In the original analysis: Normalization of each sample was performed by random selection of 1 million high-quality reads, each carrying a distinct molecular identifier. Instead of being binned into consensus sequences, reads that shared molecular identifiers were thrown out. CDR3 identification, clonotype clustering and error correction used MiTCR with a Q25 quality threshold and the strictest error-elimination algorithm. A nonparametric unseen species model with Euler transformation was used to estimate a lower bound on total TCR beta diversity. TCRdb took the public reads, trimmed them with fastp at Q25, ran MiXCR for clone calling and kept in-frame beta chains. Every CDR3 protein is listed once, alongside the most common genes and DNA of its rows. For this entry, the V and J calls and clone size follow TCRdb and not the study's own pipeline. The sample profile shows roughly 1,300,000 distinct CDR3 sequences; 55% to 75% of them were found once. The top ten clonotypes cover 5% to 7% of the sample.

There are 14 amino acids in the CDR3, from cysteine to phenylalanine inclusive. The kept DNA is CDR3 alone, 42 bases in frame from the first base. V loses 3 bases of germline sequence and J loses 10 bases, and the interval between the two ends is 16 bases. For CDR1 and CDR2, the germline V gene lists SGHAT and FQNNGV. This sequence was found in a man aged 18 to 29 in good health. Sequencing was carried out using blood. This chain is built from TRBV11-2 and TRBJ2-1, with TRBD2 as a weak D call on 5 bases. Here the CDR3 is given as CASSLVAETGEQFF. Here is the DNA: TGTGCCAGCAGCTTGGTTGCGGAGACGGGGGAGCAGTTCTTC.